This T cell receptor beta chain derives from a study of blood T cell repertoires in COVID-19. Study-level background: The origin of the acute and convalescent COVID-19 samples was the United States, Italy and Spain.

The CDR3 spans 12 residues. CDR1 ENHRY and CDR2 SYGVKD come from the germline V gene. Trimming took 5 bases from V and 5 from J; bases not matched to a gene: 3. Method: immunoSEQ multiplex PCR; TCRdb's copy keeps in-frame clones and lacks some. This sample has about 42,000 clones, with about 88% found just once. V usage is TRBV10-3 and J usage is TRBJ2-7, with 7 bases matching TRBD1. Sequencing input: peripheral blood. This receptor was taken from a human donor in a cohort sampled during active COVID-19. CDR3 protein: CAISLQGDEQYF. CDR3 DNA sequence: TGTGCCATCAGTCTTCAGGGGGACGAGCAGTACTTC.